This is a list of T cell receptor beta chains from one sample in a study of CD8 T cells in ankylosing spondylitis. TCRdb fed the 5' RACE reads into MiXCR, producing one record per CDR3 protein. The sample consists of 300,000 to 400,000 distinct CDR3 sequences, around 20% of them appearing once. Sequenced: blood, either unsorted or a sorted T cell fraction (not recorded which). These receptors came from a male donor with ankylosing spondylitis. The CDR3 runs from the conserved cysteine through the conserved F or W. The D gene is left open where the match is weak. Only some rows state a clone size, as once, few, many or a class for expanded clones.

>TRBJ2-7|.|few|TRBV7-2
TGTGCCAGCAGCTGGGACAGCGGGACTACCTACGAGCAGTACTTC
CASSWDSGTTYEQYF
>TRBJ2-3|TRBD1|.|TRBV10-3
TGTGCCATCAGTGAACCGGACAGGGGGCCTGATACGCAGTATTTT
CAISEPDRGPDTQYF
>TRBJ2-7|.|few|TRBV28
TGTGCCAGCAGTTTTTTCCTGGTGAAAAGTCGGAGTTACGAGCAGTACTTC
CASSFFLVKSRSYEQYF
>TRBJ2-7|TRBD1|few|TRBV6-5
TGTGCCAGCAGTAGACAGGGTAACGAGCAGTACTTC
CASSRQGNEQYF
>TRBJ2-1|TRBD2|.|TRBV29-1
TGCAGCGCTAGGACTAGCGGGGCTGTGACGGGTGAGCAGTTCTTC
CSARTSGAVTGEQFF
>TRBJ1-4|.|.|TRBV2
TGTGCCAGCAGTGACCCCGGGACTTGGGAGGAAAAACTGTTTTTT
CASSDPGTWEEKLFF
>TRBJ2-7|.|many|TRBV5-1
TGCGCCAGCAGCTTGGCTCGTCGTGGGGAGCAGTACTTC
CASSLARRGEQYF
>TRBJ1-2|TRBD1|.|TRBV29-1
TGCAGCGTCTCACAGGGGGACTATGGCTACACCTTC
CSVSQGDYGYTF
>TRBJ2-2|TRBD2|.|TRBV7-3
TGTGCCAGCAGCTTAACCCGACTAGCGGGAGCGTCCGGGGAGCTGTTTTTT
CASSLTRLAGASGELFF
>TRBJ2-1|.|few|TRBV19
TGTGCCAGTAGTAAGACAGGTCAAGCTGGCAATGAGCAGTTCTTC
CASSKTGQAGNEQFF
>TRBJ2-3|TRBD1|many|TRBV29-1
TGCAGCGTTGAAACGGGACAGGGTTACACAGATACGCAGTATTTT
CSVETGQGYTDTQYF
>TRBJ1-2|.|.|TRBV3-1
TGTGCCAGCAGCCGCCTACAACAGGGAATCTATGGCTACACCTTC
CASSRLQQGIYGYTF
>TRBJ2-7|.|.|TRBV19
TGTGCCAGTAGTGTCTCCGCGGGGTTGACCTACGAGCAGTACTTC
CASSVSAGLTYEQYF
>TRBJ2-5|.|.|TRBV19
TGTGCCAGTAGTATAGGTCAAGAGACCCAGTACTTC
CASSIGQETQYF
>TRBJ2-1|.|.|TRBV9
TGTGCCAGCAGCGTAGTGGAGGGGGCCCTCGGCGATGAGCAGTTCTTC
CASSVVEGALGDEQFF
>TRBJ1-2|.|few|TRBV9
TGTGCCAGCAGCATAGACAGGCATTATGGCTACACCTTC
CASSIDRHYGYTF
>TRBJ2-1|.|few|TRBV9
TGTGCCAGCAGCGTATGGGGCAGGGTCGAGAATGAGCAGTTCTTC
CASSVWGRVENEQFF
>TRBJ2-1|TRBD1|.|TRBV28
TGTGCCAGCAGGGGGACAGCTAATGAGCAGTTCTTC
CASRGTANEQFF
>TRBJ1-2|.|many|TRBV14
TGTGCCAGCAGCCAAGATTTAGGGGCGCGGAGTGGCTACACCTTC
CASSQDLGARSGYTF
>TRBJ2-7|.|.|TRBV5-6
TGTGCCAGCAGCTTTCGGAAAGTGGCGAACTACGAGCAGTACTTC
CASSFRKVANYEQYF
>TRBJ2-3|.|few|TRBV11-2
TGTGCCAGCAGCTTCGACACGAGAGCAGATACGCAGTATTTT
CASSFDTRADTQYF
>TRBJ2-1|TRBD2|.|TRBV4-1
TGCGCCAGCAGCCCACTGGGACTAGTTTACAATGAGCAGTTCTTC
CASSPLGLVYNEQFF
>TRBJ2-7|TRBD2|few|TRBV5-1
TGCGCCAGCAGCACCGGACTAGCGGGATTTTCCTACGAGCAGTACTTC
CASSTGLAGFSYEQYF
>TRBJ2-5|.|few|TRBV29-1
TGCAGCGTTGGAGGGGAGAGAGAGACCCAGTACTTC
CSVGGERETQYF
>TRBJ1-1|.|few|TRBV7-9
TGTGCCAGCAGCCGGGACGGCTTGGGGGCTGAAGCTTTCTTT
CASSRDGLGAEAFF
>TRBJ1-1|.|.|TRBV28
TGTGCCAGCAGTTTCCAGACGAACACTGAAGCTTTCTTT
CASSFQTNTEAFF
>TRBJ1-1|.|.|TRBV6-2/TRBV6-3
TGTGCCAGCACCGAACCCGCGTCGGGGACTGGGACAGCTTTCTTT
CASTEPASGTGTAFF
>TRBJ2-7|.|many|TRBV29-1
TGCAGCGTTGGGGTCGATAGCTACGAGCAGTACTTC
CSVGVDSYEQYF
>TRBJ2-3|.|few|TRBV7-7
TGTGCTAGCAGCCCTTCGGCTAGCTCAGATACGCAGTATTTT
CASSPSASSDTQYF
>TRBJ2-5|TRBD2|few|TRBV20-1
TGCAGTGCTAGAGATGGGACTAGCGGGAGAACCGAGACCCAGTACTTC
CSARDGTSGRTETQYF
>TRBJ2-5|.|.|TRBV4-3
TGCGCCAGCAGCCAAGAAGGATCCCGTACGACCCAGTACTTC
CASSQEGSRTTQYF
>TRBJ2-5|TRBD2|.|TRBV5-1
TGCGCCAGCAGCCCAGGACTAGCGGACCACCAAGAGACCCAGTACTTC
CASSPGLADHQETQYF
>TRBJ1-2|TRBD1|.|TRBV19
TGTGCCAGTTCAGCCCCCGGGACAGTGTCGGACTATGGCTACACCTTC
CASSAPGTVSDYGYTF
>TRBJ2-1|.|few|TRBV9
TGTGCCAGCAGCGTCGGGGGAGGTGGTAGGAATGAGCAGTTCTTC
CASSVGGGGRNEQFF
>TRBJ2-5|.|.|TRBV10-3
TGTGCTACGGGACACCCCCGGGGAGAGACCCAGTACTTC
CATGHPRGETQYF
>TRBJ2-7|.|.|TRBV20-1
TGCAGTGCTAGCCTTACGGGAGTCATCGACGAGCAGTACTTC
CSASLTGVIDEQYF
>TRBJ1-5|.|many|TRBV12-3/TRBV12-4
TGTGCCAGCAGACCGGGGCAGTCCAGTAATCAGCCCCAGCATTTT
CASRPGQSSNQPQHF
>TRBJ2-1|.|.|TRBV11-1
TGTGCCAGCAGCTTAGCTCGGCTTGGGGAGCAGTTCTTC
CASSLARLGEQFF
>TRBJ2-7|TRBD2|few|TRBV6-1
TGTGCCAGCAGTCCACCCGGCGGGAGCGTATACGAGCAGTACTTC
CASSPPGGSVYEQYF
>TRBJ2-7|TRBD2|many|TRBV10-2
TGCGCCAGCAGCCTCACTAGCGGGAGGGTCTACGAGCAGTACTTC
CASSLTSGRVYEQYF
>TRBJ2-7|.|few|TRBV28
TGTGCCAGCAGTTTGGGGACATTCGAGCAGTACTTC
CASSLGTFEQYF
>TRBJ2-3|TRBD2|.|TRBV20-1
TGCAGTGCTAACCGACTAGCGGGAGGGCTCTATACGCAGTATTTT
CSANRLAGGLYTQYF
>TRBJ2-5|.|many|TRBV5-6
TGTGCCAGCAGCTTTCCAGTTGGAGAGACCCAGTACTTC
CASSFPVGETQYF
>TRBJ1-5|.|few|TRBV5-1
TGCGCCAGCAGCCCCGGGGGGGGGAACAATCAGCCCCAGCATTTT
CASSPGGGNNQPQHF
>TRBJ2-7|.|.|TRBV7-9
TGTGCCAGCAGCTCAGCGGGTTCCTACGAGCAGTACTTC
CASSSAGSYEQYF
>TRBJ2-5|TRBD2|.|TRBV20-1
TGCAGTGCTAGAGGAGCGACTAGCGTGGAGACCCAGTACTTC
CSARGATSVETQYF